The sequence of this T cell receptor (beta chain) was determined in a study of cytomegalovirus exposure and HLA in healthy donors. Overall study findings and caveats: Trimming of TCR beta V- and J-genes showed a link, identified in a later analysis, to a missense DCLRE1C variant.

The germline gives CDR1 SGHVS, CDR2 FQNEAQ. The CDR3 is made up of 17 amino acids. V shed 5 bases and J 7 bases; nucleotides not matched to a gene: 13. Vbeta (60) and Jbeta (13) primers were used in the PCR. Using immunoSEQ multiplex PCR, the repertoire was profiled, and TCRdb retains in-frame clones only, with some absent. The data show just under 45,000 clones, with 51% seen just once and 5% to 6.5% held by the top ten. About this clone itself: The antigen is not known.

The material sequenced was PBMCs. J is TRBJ2-1 and V is TRBV7-8; TRBD2 aligns across 11 bases. The sequence derives from a man aged 55 to 70 in good health and CMV-seronegative. In DNA form, the CDR3 reads TGTGCCAGCAGCCCACGACAGGGACTAGCGGTGCGTAATGAGCAGTTCTTC. It yields the protein CASSPRQGLAVRNEQFF.